Here is one T cell receptor (beta chain) with its context. Only in-frame clones appear in the TCRdb table, and some are missing; sequencing was by immunoSEQ multiplex PCR. The top ten clones hold 1.7% of a sample with fewer than 350,000 clones, 85% to 90% of them seen once. This record belongs to a study of blood T cell repertoires in COVID-19. V lost 3 bases, J lost 8 bases, and 14 bases lay in between. Germline V CDR1 and CDR2: SEHNR, FQNEAQ (reference sequence). This CDR3 is 14 amino acids long. Sequenced input: PBMCs or T cells enriched from blood (not recorded which). The V call is TRBV7-9, the J call TRBJ1-3; a weak D match, TRBD1 (5 bases). The receptor was derived from a young woman with acute COVID-19. The CDR3 here is CASSLAGPRDTIYF. For the CDR3, the DNA is TGTGCCAGCAGCTTGGCCGGGCCCAGGGACACCATATATTTT.